The 25 T cell receptor beta chains reported below all come from one sample, sequenced in a study of naive and memory T cell subsets. Both TRBC1 and TRBC2 were covered by a beta constant-region primer of two equimolar oligonucleotides. One entry per CDR3 protein, called by TCRdb with MiXCR from the UMI-ligation and nested PCR reads. The sample shows approximately 21,000 distinct CDR3 sequences, approximately 11% of them seen only once. The specimen sequenced was central memory CD8+ T cells from blood. Source of these receptors: a human donor in good health.

This clonotype has more than one count but fewer than ten. The CDR3 is CASSEGPSGNLDTQYF. CDR3 sequence (DNA): TGTGCCAGCAGTGAAGGCCCTAGCGGGAATTTAGATACGCAGTATTTT. The chain employs TRBV2 and TRBJ2-3; the match to TRBD2 covers 9 bases. V was clipped by 1 base and J by 5 bases; unmatched bases: 7. Germline V gene sequence: CDR1 SNHLY, CDR2 FYNNEI. The CDR3 totals 16 residues.

In its sample, this clonotype was seen a few times. The genes are TRBV7-9 and TRBJ2-6; 7 nucleotides align to TRBD1. The CDR3 is 15 residues long. The V and J ends lost 7 bases and 2 bases, in that order; junction bases with no gene match: 5. The germline V gene encodes CDR1 SEHNR and CDR2 FQNEAQ (reference sequence). The CDR3 sequence: CASTIQGAGANVLTF. The DNA for the CDR3 is TGTGCCAGCACCATCCAGGGGGCTGGGGCCAACGTCCTGACTTTC.

In nucleotides, the CDR3 is TGCGCCAGCAGCTCCAGACTAGGCTACGAGCAGTACTTC. This gives the protein CASSSRLGYEQYF. The rearrangement joins TRBV4-1 to TRBJ2-7, with D maybe TRBD2 (6 bases). The CDR3 consists of 13 residues. The germline V gene has CDR1 MGHRA and CDR2 YSYEKL. The germline V and J ends were trimmed by 5 bases and 3 bases, with 11 bases remaining between them.

This clonotype was observed at least ten times. V and J are TRBV28 and TRBJ1-2; 7 bases fit TRBD1. CDR1 and CDR2 from the germline V gene are MDHEN and SYDVKM. The CDR3 covers 17 residues. The V and J ends lost 6 bases and 2 bases, in that order; junction bases with no gene match: 15. The CDR3 DNA reads as TGTGCCAGCAGGCCCCGGGACAGACAACTTTACAACTATGGCTACACCTTC. Translation: CASRPRDRQLYNYGYTF.

The table lists this clonotype with a few counts. The chain recombines TRBV7-8 with TRBJ1-2; weak D call: TRBD1 (6 bases). The CDR3 length is 18 residues. Deletions cut 0 bases from V and 2 bases from J, with 19 bases between. The germline CDR1 and CDR2 sequences are SGHVS and FQNEAQ. The CDR3 protein is CASSLARGGPRLNYGYTF. CDR3 coding DNA: TGTGCCAGCAGCTTAGCACGGGGGGGCCCTAGATTAAACTATGGCTACACCTTC. Combining the CDR3 with reference TRBV7-8 and TRBJ1-2 gives the whole variable domain GAGVSQSPRYKVAKRGQDVALRCDPISGHVSLFWYQQALGQGPEFLTYFQNEAQLDKSGLPSDRFFAERPEGSVSTLKIQRTQQEDSAVYLCASSLARGGPRLNYGYTFGSGTRLTVV.

This clonotype was seen repeatedly, ten times or more. The chain recombines TRBV9 with TRBJ2-2; D possibly matches TRBD1 or TRBD2 (5 bases each). Germline CDR1 SGDLS, CDR2 YYNGEE. V lost 4 bases to trimming and J lost 6 bases, with 19 bases between them. This CDR3 is 16 amino acids long. The CDR3 DNA sequence: TGTGCCAGCAGCCCCGGGACGAGCAAAGGCGCCGGGGAGCTGTTTTTT. It specifies CASSPGTSKGAGELFF.

The rearrangement joins TRBV11-2 to TRBJ2-1; TRBD2 agrees at 16 bases. The CDR3 runs 18 residues. J was trimmed by 9 bases and V by 5 bases; bases with no gene match: 13. The germline gives CDR1 SGHAT, CDR2 FQNNGV. CDR3 protein: CASSDGTSGRGLLGEQFF. CDR3 nucleotides: TGTGCCAGCAGCGACGGGACTAGCGGGAGGGGGCTGCTTGGTGAGCAGTTCTTC.

This clonotype was counted a few times. V usage is TRBV24-1 and J usage is TRBJ2-1; 7 bases are shared with TRBD2. CDR1 and CDR2 (germline): KGHDR, SFDVKD. J was trimmed by 5 bases and V by 3 bases; bases with no gene match: 9. The CDR3 consists of 16 residues. The CDR3 DNA is TGTGCCACCAGTGATAACCTAGCGGAAGCAGACAATGAGCAGTTCTTC. Its translation is CATSDNLAEADNEQFF.

The J gene is TRBJ2-1, the V gene TRBV15, with 9 positions matching TRBD2. Germline trimming cut 3 bases from V and 5 bases from J; bases unmatched to any gene: 5. Germline V gives CDR1 LNHNV, CDR2 YYDKDF (reference sequence). The CDR3 covers 15 residues. The CDR3 loop is CATSSKAGGNNEQFF. DNA of the CDR3: TGTGCCACCAGCAGTAAAGCGGGAGGAAACAATGAGCAGTTCTTC.

In its sample, this clonotype was seen many times. This chain connects TRBV12-3 or TRBV12-4 to TRBJ2-3; no clear D. Trimming left V 2 bases short and J 7 bases short, with 4 bases between. The CDR3 contains 11 residues. CDR3 nucleotides: TGTGCCAGCAGTTTAACCCATACGCAGTATTTT. Residues: CASSLTHTQYF.

This clonotype appeared a few times. The chain uses TRBV15 and TRBJ2-1, with TRBD2 matching over 10 bases. Germline values: CDR1 LNHNV, CDR2 YYDKDF (reference sequence). The CDR3 is 16 amino acids. V shed 3 bases, J shed 6 bases, and the junction held 8 bases outside the gene matches. CDR3 protein: CATSSPLAGSSNEQFF. CDR3 DNA sequence: TGTGCCACCAGCAGCCCACTAGCGGGATCATCCAATGAGCAGTTCTTC.

This clonotype appeared many times. V and J are TRBV12-3 or TRBV12-4 and TRBJ2-1; unclear D gene. The CDR3 runs to 14 residues. V was trimmed by 2 bases and J by 4 bases, leaving 9 bases between them. The CDR3, as DNA: TGTGCCAGCAGTTTAATGGTCCCTTACAATGAGCAGTTCTTC. Protein: CASSLMVPYNEQFF.

The chain recombines TRBV12-5 with TRBJ2-1; D ambiguous. There are 11 residues in the CDR3. V was pared by 6 bases and J by 7 bases, with 7 bases between. From germline, CDR1 is LGHNT and CDR2 FRNRAP. The chain's CDR3 is CASGVGNEQFF. The CDR3 DNA reads as TGTGCTAGTGGCGTAGGGAATGAGCAGTTCTTC.

This clonotype was seen ten or more times. The V gene is TRBV6-1, the J gene TRBJ2-7; a possible D gene is TRBD2 (6 bases). The V gene lost 7 bases and the J gene lost 1 base, with 14 bases spanning the gap. CDR1 and CDR2 (germline): MNHNS, SASEGT. The CDR3 has 14 amino acids. CDR3 DNA: TGTGCCAGCATTCCCAGCGGGTCTTCCTACGAGCAGTACTTC. This translates into CASIPSGSSYEQYF.

The chain employs TRBV4-1 and TRBJ2-5; 8 bases fit TRBD1. The trim removed 0 bases at V and 5 bases at J, leaving 8 bases unmatched. Per germline, CDR1 MGHRA and CDR2 YSYEKL. The CDR3 is 16 residues long. Here the CDR3 DNA reads TGCGCCAGCAGCCAAGAGTTGGCAGGGGGCAGCGAGACCCAGTACTTC. Residues: CASSQELAGGSETQYF.

By frequency in the sample, this clonotype is medium-sized (0.01 to 0.1%). The V gene is TRBV28, the J gene TRBJ1-2; D possibly corresponds to TRBD1 (5 bases). Germline V gene sequence: CDR1 MDHEN, CDR2 SYDVKM. CDR3 length: 13 amino acids. Trimming took 6 bases from V and 7 from J, leaving 15 bases between them. In nucleotides, the CDR3 is TGTGCCAGCAGAAATCCACCGAGGGGTGGCTACACCTTC. Its protein is CASRNPPRGGYTF.

This clonotype appeared a few times. The chain has TRBV20-1 and TRBJ2-1; perhaps TRBD1 as D (5 bases). Germline V CDR1 and CDR2: DFQATT, SNEGSKA (reference sequence). V dropped 6 bases and J dropped 2 bases, with 17 bases sitting between them. The CDR3 loop spans 15 amino acids. The CDR3, as DNA: TGCAGTGCCAAGGATGGGGCCTCTACCTACAATGAGCAGTTCTTC. It translates to CSAKDGASTYNEQFF.

The table lists this clonotype with a few counts. The genes are TRBV4-2 and TRBJ2-7, with TRBD1 matching 8 bases. V lost 0 bases, J lost 0 bases, and 13 bases stayed unmatched. Germline V gene data show CDR1 as LGHNA and CDR2 as YNFKEQ. CDR3 length: 19 amino acids. The CDR3 sequence is CASSQERGLDRVISYEQYF. The CDR3 nucleotides are TGTGCCAGCAGCCAAGAGAGGGGCTTGGACAGGGTCATCTCCTACGAGCAGTACTTC.

The rearrangement joins TRBV7-6 to TRBJ2-1; no definite D call. V dropped 2 bases and J dropped 2 bases, with 7 bases sitting between them. Germline-derived CDR1 and CDR2 are SGHVS and FNYEAQ. This CDR3 spans 14 amino acids. In DNA form, the CDR3 reads TGTGCCAGCAGCTTAAGCCAGACCTACAATGAGCAGTTCTTC. Protein product: CASSLSQTYNEQFF.

This clonotype is medium-sized (0.01 to 0.1%) in the sample. A much larger clone lies one base from this, so it may be a read error. The rearrangement uses TRBV5-4 and TRBJ2-3; 7 bases fit TRBD1. The CDR3 is 18 residues long. Germline CDR1 is SGHNT and CDR2 is YYREEE (reference sequence). V lost 0 bases to trimming and J lost 2 bases; unmatched junction nucleotides: 12. The CDR3 region is CASSLDGTAGVNTDTQYF. CDR3 nucleotide sequence: TGTGCCAGCAGCTTGGACGGGACAGCCGGAGTTAACACAGATACGCAGTATTTT.

This clonotype was counted a few times. The chain joins TRBV12-3 or TRBV12-4 to TRBJ2-5, with 7 bases fitting TRBD1. This CDR3 comprises 14 residues. V lost 4 bases, J lost 3 bases, and 5 bases stayed unmatched. Here the CDR3 DNA reads TGTGCCAGCAGTTCTATCGACAGGGAAGAGACCCAGTACTTC. This encodes CASSSIDREETQYF.

The V gene is TRBV27, the J gene TRBJ2-7, with TRBD1 as a possible D gene (6 bases). Per germline, CDR1 MNHEY and CDR2 SMNVEV (reference sequence). Trimming stripped 6 bases from V and 4 bases from J, with 16 bases between. CDR3 length: 14 residues. In nucleotides, the CDR3 is TGTGCCAGCAGCCCAAGGGGGTGGGGTTACGAGCAGTACTTC. Protein sequence: CASSPRGWGYEQYF.

In its sample, this clonotype was seen many times. The genes are TRBV4-3 and TRBJ1-4; 10 bases agree with TRBD1. The J segment lost 0 bases and the V segment lost 6 bases, leaving 1 base of the junction unmatched. The germline V gene encodes CDR1 LGHNA and CDR2 YSLEER. There are 15 residues in the CDR3. For the CDR3, the DNA is TGCGCCAGCAGGGACAGGGGGGCAACTAATGAAAAACTGTTTTTT. Amino acids: CASRDRGATNEKLFF.

The sample holds a few counts of this clonotype. The rearrangement joins TRBV6-5 to TRBJ2-1, with unresolved D. V lost 6 bases, J lost 7 bases, and 10 bases lay in between. Germline V gives CDR1 MNHEY, CDR2 SVGAGI. The CDR3 sequence is 12 residues long. CDR3 in amino acids: CASSTGRNEQFF. CDR3 bases: TGTGCCAGCAGCACCGGTAGGAATGAGCAGTTCTTC.

This clonotype has a handful of counts. CDR3 amino acids: CASSALRGLDTEAFF. The CDR3 DNA reads TGTGCCAGCAGTGCGCTCAGGGGGCTGGACACTGAAGCTTTCTTT. The rearrangement links TRBV6-2 or TRBV6-3 to TRBJ1-1; 8 bases are a match to TRBD1. This CDR3 is built from 15 residues. V was pared by 5 bases and J by 3 bases, with 8 bases of the junction left unmatched. Germline loops: CDR1 MNHEY, CDR2 SVGEGT.